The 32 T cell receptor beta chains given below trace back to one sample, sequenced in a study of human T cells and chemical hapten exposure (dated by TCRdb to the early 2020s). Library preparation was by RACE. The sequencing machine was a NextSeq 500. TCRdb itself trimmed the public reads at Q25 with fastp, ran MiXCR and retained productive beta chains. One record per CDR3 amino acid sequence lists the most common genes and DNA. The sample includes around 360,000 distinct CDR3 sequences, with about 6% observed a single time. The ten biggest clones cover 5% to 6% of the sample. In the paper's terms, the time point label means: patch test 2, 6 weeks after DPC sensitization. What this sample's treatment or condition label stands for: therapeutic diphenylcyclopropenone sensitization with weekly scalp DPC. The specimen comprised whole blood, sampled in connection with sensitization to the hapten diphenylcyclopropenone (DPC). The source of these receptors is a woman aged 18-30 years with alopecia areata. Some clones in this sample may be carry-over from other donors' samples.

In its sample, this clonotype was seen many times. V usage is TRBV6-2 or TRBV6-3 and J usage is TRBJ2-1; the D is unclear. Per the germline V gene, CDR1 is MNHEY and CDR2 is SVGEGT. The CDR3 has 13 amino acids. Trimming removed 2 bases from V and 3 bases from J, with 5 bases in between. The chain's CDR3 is CASSYVFYNEQFF. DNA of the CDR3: TGTGCCAGCAGTTACGTATTCTACAATGAGCAGTTCTTC.

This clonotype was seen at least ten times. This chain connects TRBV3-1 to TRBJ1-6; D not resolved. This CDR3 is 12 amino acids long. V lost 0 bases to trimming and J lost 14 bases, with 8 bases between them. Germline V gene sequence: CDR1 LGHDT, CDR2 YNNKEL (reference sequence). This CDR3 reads CASSQESRALHF. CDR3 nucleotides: TGTGCCAGCAGCCAAGAATCTCGTGCCCTCCACTTT.

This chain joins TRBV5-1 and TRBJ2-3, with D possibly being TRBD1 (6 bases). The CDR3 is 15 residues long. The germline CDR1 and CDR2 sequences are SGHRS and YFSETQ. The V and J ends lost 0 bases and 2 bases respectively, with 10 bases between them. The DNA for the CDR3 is TGCGCCAGCAGCTTGGCCGGACAGCTCACAGATACGCAGTATTTT. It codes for CASSLAGQLTDTQYF. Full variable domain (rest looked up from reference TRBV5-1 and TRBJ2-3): KAGVTQTPRYLIKTRGQQVTLSCSPISGHRSVSWYQQTPGQGLQFLFEYFSETQRNKGNFPGRFSGRQFSNSRSEMNVSTLELGDSALYLCASSLAGQLTDTQYFGPGTRLTVL.

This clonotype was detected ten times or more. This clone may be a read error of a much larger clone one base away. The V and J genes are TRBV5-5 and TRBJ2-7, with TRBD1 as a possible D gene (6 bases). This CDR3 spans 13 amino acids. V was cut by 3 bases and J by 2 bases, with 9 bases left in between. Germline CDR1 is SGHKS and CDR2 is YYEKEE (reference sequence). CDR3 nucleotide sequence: TGTGCCAGCAGCTCCCGGGACACCTACGAGCAGTACTTC. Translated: CASSSRDTYEQYF.

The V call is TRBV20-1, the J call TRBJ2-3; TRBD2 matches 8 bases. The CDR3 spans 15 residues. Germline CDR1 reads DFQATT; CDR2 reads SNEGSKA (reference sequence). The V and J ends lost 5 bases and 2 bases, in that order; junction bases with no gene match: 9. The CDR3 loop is CSAGATSGITDTQYF. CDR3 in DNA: TGCAGTGCTGGGGCCACTAGCGGAATCACAGATACGCAGTATTTT.

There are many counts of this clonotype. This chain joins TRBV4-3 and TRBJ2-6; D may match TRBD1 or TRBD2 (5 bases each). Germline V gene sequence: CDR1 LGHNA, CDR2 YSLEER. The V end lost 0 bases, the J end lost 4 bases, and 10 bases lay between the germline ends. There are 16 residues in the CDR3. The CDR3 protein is CASSQDEGTGANVLTF. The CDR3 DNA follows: TGCGCCAGCAGCCAAGATGAGGGGACCGGGGCCAACGTCCTGACTTTC.

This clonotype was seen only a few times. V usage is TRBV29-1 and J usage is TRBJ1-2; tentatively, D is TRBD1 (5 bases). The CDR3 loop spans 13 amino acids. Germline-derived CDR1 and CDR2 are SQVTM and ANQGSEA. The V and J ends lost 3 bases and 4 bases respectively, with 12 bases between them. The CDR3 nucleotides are TGCAGCGTTGACTTAGGGGTGGGCTATGGCTACACCTTC. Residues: CSVDLGVGYGYTF.

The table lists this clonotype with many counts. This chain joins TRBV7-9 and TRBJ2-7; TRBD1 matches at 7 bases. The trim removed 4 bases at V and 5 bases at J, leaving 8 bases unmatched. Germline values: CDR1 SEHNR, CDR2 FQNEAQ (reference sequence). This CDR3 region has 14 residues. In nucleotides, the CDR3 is TGTGCCAGCAGCTCCCGACAGGGTACGAACGAGCAGTACTTC. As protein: CASSSRQGTNEQYF.

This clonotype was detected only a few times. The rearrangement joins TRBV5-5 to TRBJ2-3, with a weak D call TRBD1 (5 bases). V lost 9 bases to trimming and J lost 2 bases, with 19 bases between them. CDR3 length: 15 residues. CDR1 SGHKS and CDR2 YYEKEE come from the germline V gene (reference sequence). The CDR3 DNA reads TGTGCCACCACAGGCGGAAGCTCGGTCACAGATACGCAGTATTTT. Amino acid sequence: CATTGGSSVTDTQYF.

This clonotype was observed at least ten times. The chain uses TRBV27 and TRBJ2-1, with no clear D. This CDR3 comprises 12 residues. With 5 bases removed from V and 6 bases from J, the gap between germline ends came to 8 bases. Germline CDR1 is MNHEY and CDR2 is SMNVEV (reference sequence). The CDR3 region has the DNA TGTGCCAGCAGTCCTGCTGCCAATGAGCAGTTCTTC. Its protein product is CASSPAANEQFF.

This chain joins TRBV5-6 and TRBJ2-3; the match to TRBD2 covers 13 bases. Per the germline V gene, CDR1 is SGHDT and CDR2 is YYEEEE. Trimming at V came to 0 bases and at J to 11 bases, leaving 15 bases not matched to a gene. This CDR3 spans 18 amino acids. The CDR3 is CASSLGGTSGISHRWQYF. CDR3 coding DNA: TGTGCCAGCAGCTTGGGGGGGACTAGCGGGATCTCACACAGATGGCAGTATTTT.

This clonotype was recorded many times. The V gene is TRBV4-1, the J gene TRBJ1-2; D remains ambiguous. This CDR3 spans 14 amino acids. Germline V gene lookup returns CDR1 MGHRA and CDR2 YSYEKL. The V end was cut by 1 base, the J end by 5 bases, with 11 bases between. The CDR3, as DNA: TGCGCCAGCAGCCAAGGCTCCGGGCGATATGGCTACACCTTC. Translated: CASSQGSGRYGYTF.

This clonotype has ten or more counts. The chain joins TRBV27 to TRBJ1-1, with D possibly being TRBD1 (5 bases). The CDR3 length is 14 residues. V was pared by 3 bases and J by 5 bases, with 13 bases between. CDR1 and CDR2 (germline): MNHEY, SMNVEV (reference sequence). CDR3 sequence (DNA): TGTGCCAGCAGTTTGGGCAGGGTCGGTACTGAAGCTTTCTTT. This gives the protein CASSLGRVGTEAFF.

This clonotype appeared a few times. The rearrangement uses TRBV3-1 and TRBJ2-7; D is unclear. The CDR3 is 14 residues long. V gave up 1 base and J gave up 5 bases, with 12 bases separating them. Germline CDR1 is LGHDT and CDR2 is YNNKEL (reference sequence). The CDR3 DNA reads TGTGCCAGCAGCCAAGTAGTGGACGGACACGAGCAGTACTTC. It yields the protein CASSQVVDGHEQYF.

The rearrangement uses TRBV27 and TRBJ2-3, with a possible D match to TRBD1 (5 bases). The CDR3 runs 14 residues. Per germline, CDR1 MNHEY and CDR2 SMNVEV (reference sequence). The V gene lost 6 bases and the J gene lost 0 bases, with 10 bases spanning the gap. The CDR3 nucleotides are TGTGCCAGCAGCTGGACACCTAGCACAGATACGCAGTATTTT. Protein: CASSWTPSTDTQYF.

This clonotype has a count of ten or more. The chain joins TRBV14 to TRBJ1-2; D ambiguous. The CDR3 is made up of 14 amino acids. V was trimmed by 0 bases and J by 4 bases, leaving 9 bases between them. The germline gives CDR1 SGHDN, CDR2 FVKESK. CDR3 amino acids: CASSQDLDFYGYTF. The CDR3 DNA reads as TGTGCCAGCAGCCAAGATCTGGACTTCTATGGCTACACCTTC.

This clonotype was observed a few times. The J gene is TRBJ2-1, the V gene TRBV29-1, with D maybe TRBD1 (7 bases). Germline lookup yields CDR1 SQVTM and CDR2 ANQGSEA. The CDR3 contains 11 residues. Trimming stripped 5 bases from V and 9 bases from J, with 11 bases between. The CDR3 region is CSVHRGGEQFF. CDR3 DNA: TGCAGCGTTCACAGGGGAGGTGAGCAGTTCTTC.

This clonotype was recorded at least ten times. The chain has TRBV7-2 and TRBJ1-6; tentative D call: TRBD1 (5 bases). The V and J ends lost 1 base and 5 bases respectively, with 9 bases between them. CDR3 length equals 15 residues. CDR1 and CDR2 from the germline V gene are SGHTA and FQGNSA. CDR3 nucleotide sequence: TGTGCCAGCAGCTTAGTTGGGACGGATAATTCACCCCTCCACTTT. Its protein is CASSLVGTDNSPLHF.

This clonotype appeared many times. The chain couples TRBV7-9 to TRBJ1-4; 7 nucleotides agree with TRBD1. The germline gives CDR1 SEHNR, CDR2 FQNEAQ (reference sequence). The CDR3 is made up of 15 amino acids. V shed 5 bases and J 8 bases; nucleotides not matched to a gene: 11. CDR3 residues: CASSPLRGSAEKLFF. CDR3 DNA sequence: TGTGCCAGCAGCCCCCTCAGGGGGTCCGCAGAAAAACTGTTTTTT.

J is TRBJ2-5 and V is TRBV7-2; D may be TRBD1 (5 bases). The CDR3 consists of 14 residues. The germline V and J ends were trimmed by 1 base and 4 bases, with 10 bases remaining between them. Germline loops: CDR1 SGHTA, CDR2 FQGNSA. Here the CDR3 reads CASSLGGAGETQYF. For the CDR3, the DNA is TGTGCCAGCAGCTTAGGGGGCGCCGGAGAGACCCAGTACTTC.

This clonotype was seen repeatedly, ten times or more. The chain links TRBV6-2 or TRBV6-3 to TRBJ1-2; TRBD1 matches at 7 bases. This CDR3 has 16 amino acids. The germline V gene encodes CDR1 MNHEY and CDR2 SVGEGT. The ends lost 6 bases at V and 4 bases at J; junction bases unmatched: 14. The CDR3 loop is CASSPPRTGRLYGYTF. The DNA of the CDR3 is TGTGCCAGCAGCCCACCCAGGACAGGCCGTCTCTATGGCTACACCTTC.

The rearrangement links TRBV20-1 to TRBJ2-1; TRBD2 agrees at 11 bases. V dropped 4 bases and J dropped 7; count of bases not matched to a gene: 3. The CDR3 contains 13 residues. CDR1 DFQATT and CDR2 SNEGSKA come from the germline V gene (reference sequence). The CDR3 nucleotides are TGCAGTGCTAATCTAGCGGGGGGTAATGAGCAGTTCTTC. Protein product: CSANLAGGNEQFF.

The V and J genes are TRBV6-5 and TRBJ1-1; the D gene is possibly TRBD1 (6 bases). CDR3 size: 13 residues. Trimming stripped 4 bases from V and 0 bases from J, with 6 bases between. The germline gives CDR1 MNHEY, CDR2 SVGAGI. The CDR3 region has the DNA TGTGCCAGCAGTTGGGACATGAACACTGAAGCTTTCTTT. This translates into CASSWDMNTEAFF.

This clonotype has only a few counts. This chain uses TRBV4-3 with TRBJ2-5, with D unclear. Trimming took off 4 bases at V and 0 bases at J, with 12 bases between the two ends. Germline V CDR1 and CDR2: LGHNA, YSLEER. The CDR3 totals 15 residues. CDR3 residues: CASSPDLGNQETQYF. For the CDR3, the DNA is TGCGCCAGCAGCCCGGATCTTGGAAACCAAGAGACCCAGTACTTC.

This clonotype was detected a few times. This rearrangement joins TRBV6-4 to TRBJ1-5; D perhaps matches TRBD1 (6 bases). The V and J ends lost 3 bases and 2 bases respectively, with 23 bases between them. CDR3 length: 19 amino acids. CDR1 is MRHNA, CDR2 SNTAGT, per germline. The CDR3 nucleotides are TGTGCCAGCAGTGAAGGACCGACACAGGGAGAAACACGCAATCAGCCCCAGCATTTT. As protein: CASSEGPTQGETRNQPQHF.

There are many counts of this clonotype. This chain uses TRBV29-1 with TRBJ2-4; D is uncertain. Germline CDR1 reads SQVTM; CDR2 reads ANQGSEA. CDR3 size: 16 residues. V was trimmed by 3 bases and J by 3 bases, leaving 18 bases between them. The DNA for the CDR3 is TGCAGCGTTGAGTTAGCCAAAGGGATAGGCAAAAACATTCAGTACTTC. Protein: CSVELAKGIGKNIQYF.

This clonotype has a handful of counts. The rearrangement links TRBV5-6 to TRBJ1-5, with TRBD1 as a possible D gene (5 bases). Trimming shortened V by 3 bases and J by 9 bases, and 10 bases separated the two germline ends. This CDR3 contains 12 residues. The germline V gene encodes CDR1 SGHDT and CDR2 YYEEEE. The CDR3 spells CASSSKRGPQHF. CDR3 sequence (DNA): TGTGCCAGCAGCTCCAAAAGGGGGCCCCAGCATTTT.

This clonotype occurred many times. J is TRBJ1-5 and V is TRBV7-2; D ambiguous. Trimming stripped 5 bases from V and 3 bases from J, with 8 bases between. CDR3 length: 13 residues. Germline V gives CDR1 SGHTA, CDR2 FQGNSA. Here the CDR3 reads CASSTQNNQPQHF. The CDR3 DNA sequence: TGTGCCAGCAGCACACAAAACAATCAGCCCCAGCATTTT.

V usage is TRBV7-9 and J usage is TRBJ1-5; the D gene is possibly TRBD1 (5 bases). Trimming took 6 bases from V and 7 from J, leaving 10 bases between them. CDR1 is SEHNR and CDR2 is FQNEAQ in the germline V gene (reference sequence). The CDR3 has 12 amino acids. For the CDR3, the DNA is TGTGCCAGCAGTATTGGGGGGCAGCCCCAGCATTTT. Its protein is CASSIGGQPQHF.

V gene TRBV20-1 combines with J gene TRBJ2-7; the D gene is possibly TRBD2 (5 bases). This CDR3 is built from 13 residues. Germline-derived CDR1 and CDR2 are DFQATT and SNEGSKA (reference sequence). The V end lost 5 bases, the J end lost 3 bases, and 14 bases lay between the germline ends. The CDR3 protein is CSAPRGISYEQYF. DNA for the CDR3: TGCAGTGCTCCGCGAGGGATTAGCTACGAGCAGTACTTC.

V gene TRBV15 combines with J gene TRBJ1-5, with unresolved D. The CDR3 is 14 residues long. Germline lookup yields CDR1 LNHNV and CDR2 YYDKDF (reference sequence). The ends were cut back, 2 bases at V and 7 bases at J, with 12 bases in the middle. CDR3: CATSRKGLGQPQHF. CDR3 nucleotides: TGTGCCACCAGCAGAAAAGGGCTAGGGCAGCCCCAGCATTTT.

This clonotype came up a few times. The CDR3 loop reads CASSLRGKATYEQYF. Here the CDR3 DNA reads TGTGCCAGCAGTTTAAGGGGGAAAGCCACCTACGAGCAGTACTTC. The J gene is TRBJ2-7, the V gene TRBV12-3 or TRBV12-4, with D perhaps TRBD1 (6 bases). The CDR3 is 15 amino acids. The ends were cut back, 2 bases at V and 2 bases at J, with 13 bases in the middle.